This T cell receptor beta chain was sequenced for a study of T cells in localized non-small cell lung cancer (TCRdb year 2020). Broadly, across the study: The study examined T cell repertoires in roughly 240 patients with early-stage NSCLC and compared tumors with uninvolved tumor-adjacent lungs. NSCLC patients had a mean age of approximately 66 years, and approximately 140 were male and 107 female. The cohort consisted of 236 treatment-naive NSCLC patients whose localized lung tumors had been resected. Summary of the overall study and its limitations: Longer overall survival was associated with higher blood T cell density, whereas shorter survival was associated with higher adjacent-lung clonality. Because multi-region sequencing of the tumors was not done, intratumor heterogeneity could not be ruled out. Since the design was exploratory, TCR variables were selected using unadjusted p-values with no false-discovery rate correction. A median of about 50 of the top 100 tumor clones turned up in the paired uninvolved adjacent lung, and approximately 30 of those clones also ranked among the top 100 of that same adjacent lung. The highest T cell clonality was observed in uninvolved tumor-adjacent lung, where clonality exceeded that of tumor, suggesting that antigenic responses were more focused in uninvolved tumor-adjacent lung.

At diagnosis, peripheral blood, uninvolved tumor-adjacent lung and tumor were collected and were preserved as a mix of fresh-frozen and FFPE material. Blood samples were analyzed as peripheral blood mononuclear cells for TCR repertoire profiling. Relative to germline, V is missing 2 bases and J is missing 3 bases, with 3 bases of the junction outside any gene match. Based on the germline V gene, the CDR1 and CDR2 sequences are SGHDN and FVKESK. The CDR3 runs 15 amino acids, cysteine and phenylalanine included. Only the CDR3 DNA is retained, 45 bases long and in frame from the first base. This clone was recorded only once. The antigen it recognizes is unknown. No much larger clone exists at a distance of one base, and base qualities are not known. The immunoSEQ Assay was used to sequence TCR beta CDR3 regions from DNA. Turning to the authors' computational methods: T cell density was computed as TCR beta template counts normalized to usable DNA estimated by amplifying housekeeping genes. Using the preseqR package, richness was estimated by extrapolating to 120,000 templates for tissue samples and 400,000 templates for PBMC samples. Clonality was taken to be one minus Pielou's evenness. Tissue-enriched TCRs were identified by differential abundance testing using productive amino-acid clonotypes, minimum total count 5 and alpha 0.1. The Jaccard Index and the Morisita Overlap Index were used to quantify repertoire overlap between compartments. GLIPH clustered TCR beta CDR3s with public tetramer-defined viral CDR3s; viral motifs required at least three viral sequences plus V-gene enrichment. The immuneACCESS repertoire file appears here via TCRdb, limited to in-frame rearrangements. These files lack a portion of the clones; in checked studies, under half of the deficit traces to unresolved V genes, and the cause of the others is not known. D and trimming were read from the DNA, whereas the V and J calls and clone size are those reported in that table. This sample gives under 150,000 clones in total; 80% to 90% of them show up just once. About 1.5% of the sample is held by the ten biggest clonotypes.

The TCR was taken from a female donor older than 55 with stage I lung adenocarcinoma. The sequence joins TRBV14 to TRBJ2-5, with 10 bases in between that match TRBD2. Specimen: peripheral blood, collected before any cancer treatment. The base sequence is TGTGCCAGCAGCCAAAGGACTAGCGGCAAAGAGACCCAGTACTTC. Translated, it reads CASSQRTSGKETQYF.